This T cell receptor (beta chain) was captured in a study of technical replicates of blood from a few donors. Libraries were prepared by immunoSEQ multiplex PCR; TCRdb keeps only in-frame clonotypes and omits some of them. The repertoire holds tens of thousands of clones, with 95% to 98% as singletons. In germline, CDR1 is MNHNS, CDR2 SASEGT. This CDR3 has 13 amino acids. The V segment lost 6 bases and the J segment 5 bases; nucleotides outside the gene matches: 6. The clonotype comes from a human donor in good health. V usage is TRBV6-1 and J usage is TRBJ2-7, with 8 bases identical to TRBD1. The sample consisted of T cells isolated from PBMCs. DNA for the CDR3: TGTGCCAGCAGAGTCGACAGGGGCAACGAGCAGTACTTC. Translation: CASRVDRGNEQYF.